This T cell receptor beta chain derives from a study of tumor-infiltrating lymphocytes in glioblastoma multiforme. Overall study findings and caveats: Functional subtype sorting of these T cells was not performed.

A note on this clonotype: Its antigen is not known. This is likely a read error, given that the CDR3 carries no conserved phenylalanine or tryptophan at its end.

This CDR3 region has 14 residues. CDR1 is GTSNPN, CDR2 SVGIG, per germline (reference sequence). TCR beta libraries were built from RNA through three nested multiplex PCR rounds using modified ARM-PCR. TCRB-specific cDNA synthesis used 0.5 to 0.65 ug of total RNA. TCRdb re-called the multiplex PCR reads through MiXCR, storing one row per CDR3 protein. The sample has more than 9,000 distinct CDR3 sequences, about 66% seen once. Specimen: brain tumor tissue. The chain carries TRBV30 and TRBJ1-1, with 12 bases identical to TRBD1. The clonotype originates from a male donor with glioblastoma. CDR3 region: CTWFPGTGGTKAFL. CDR3 coding DNA: TGTACCTGGTTTCCCGGGACAGGGGGCACTAAAGCTTTCTTA.